This TCR beta chain appears in the sequencing data of a study of spatial heterogeneity in lung cancer. Turning to the study itself: A consistent excess of beta-chain over alpha-chain sequences was detected. A strong correlation was found between TCR transcript counts in tumor regions and a T cell module score derived from matched bulk RNA-seq. Overall study results and limits: Estimates put coverage of tumor T cells 5.5% to 8% for alpha and about 14% for beta chains. Tumors with more nonsynonymous mutations had more expanded intratumoral alpha and beta TCRs.

TCRdb redid the calling of the 5' RACE reads with MiXCR, one entry per CDR3 protein. The table lists around 7,500 distinct CDR3 sequences, 18% of them singletons. By proportion, this clonotype is medium-sized. Its antigen remains unidentified. Time point denoted: sample taken at primary tumor resection. No cell sorting; template was whole RNA from tumor, lung tissue or PBMC. This CDR3 has 15 residues. CDR1 is SGHRS and CDR2 is YFSETQ in the germline V gene. Trimming took off 2 bases at V and 1 base at J, with 13 bases between the two ends. V is TRBV5-1 and J is TRBJ2-7; weak D call: TRBD1 (6 bases). This receptor was identified in a female donor with early-stage non-small cell lung cancer. The sequenced sample was lung tumor tissue, obtained at surgery. As DNA, the CDR3 is TGCGCCAGCAGCTTAATACAGGGCCATTCCTACGAGCAGTACTTC. Amino acid sequence: CASSLIQGHSYEQYF.